This T cell receptor (beta chain) was recovered during a study of OX40 agonist ivuxolimab in advanced cancers. Clones were sequenced by immunoSEQ multiplex PCR, and TCRdb holds only the in-frame ones, with some missing. The sample has 75,000 to 95,000 clones, more than 80% seen once. The sequence came from an adult with an advanced solid tumor such as melanoma, head and neck, liver or kidney cancer. The sequencing used CD4+ or CD8+ T cells sorted from blood, collected in a trial of the OX40 agonist ivuxolimab.

CDR3 sequence (DNA): TGTGCCAGCGGCGGAGAGACCCAGTACTTC. This translates into CASGGETQYF. The chain joins TRBV2 to TRBJ2-5; D is ambiguous. Germline CDR1 and CDR2: SNHLY and FYNNEI. Trimming stripped 8 bases from V and 4 bases from J, with 5 bases between. This CDR3 spans 10 amino acids.